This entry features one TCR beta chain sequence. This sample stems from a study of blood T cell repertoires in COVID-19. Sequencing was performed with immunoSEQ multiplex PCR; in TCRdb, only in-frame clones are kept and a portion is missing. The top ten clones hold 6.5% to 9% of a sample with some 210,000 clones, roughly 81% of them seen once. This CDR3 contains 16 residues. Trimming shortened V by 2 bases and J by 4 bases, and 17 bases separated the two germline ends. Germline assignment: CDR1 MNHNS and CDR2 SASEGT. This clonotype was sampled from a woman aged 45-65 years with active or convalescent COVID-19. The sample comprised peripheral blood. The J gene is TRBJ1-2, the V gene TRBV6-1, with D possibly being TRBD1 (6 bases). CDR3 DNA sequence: TGTGCCAGCAGTGAATCAGGGGAGGGGTATGGCTATGGCTACACCTTC. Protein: CASSESGEGYGYGYTF.